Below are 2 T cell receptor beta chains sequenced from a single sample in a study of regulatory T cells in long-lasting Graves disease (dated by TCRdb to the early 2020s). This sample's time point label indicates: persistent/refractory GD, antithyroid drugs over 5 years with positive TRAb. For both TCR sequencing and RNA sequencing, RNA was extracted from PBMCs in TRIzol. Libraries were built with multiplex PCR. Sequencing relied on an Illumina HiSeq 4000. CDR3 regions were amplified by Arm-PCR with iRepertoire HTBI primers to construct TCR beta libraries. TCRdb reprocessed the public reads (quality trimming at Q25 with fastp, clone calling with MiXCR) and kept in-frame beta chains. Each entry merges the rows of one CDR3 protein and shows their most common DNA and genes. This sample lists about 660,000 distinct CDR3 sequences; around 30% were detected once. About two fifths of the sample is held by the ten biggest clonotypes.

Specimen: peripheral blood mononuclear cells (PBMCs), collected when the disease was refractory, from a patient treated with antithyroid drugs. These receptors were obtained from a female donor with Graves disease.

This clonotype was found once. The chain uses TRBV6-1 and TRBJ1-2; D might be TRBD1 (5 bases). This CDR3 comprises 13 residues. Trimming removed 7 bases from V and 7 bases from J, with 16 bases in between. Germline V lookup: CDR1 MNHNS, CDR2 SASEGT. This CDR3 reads CASTALQRGGYTF. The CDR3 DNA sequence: TGTGCCAGCACCGCACTGCAGAGGGGTGGCTACACCTTC.

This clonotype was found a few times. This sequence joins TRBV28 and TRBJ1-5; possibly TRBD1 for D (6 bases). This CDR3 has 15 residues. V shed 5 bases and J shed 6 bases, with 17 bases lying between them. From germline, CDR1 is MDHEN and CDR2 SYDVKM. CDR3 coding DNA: TGTGCCAGCAGTCCCCTCGGGGGCATCAGTCAGCCCCAGCATTTT. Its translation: CASSPLGGISQPQHF.